The 31 T cell receptor beta chains presented below share a single source sample, sequenced in a study of blood T cells in healthy people across ages. The authors ran a second PCR of 7 to 11 cycles using a sample-barcoded 5' primer and a J-beta primer mix. TCRdb recomputed calls from the 5' RACE reads with MiXCR, one row per CDR3 protein. The sample has about 320,000 distinct CDR3 sequences, around 29% seen once. Sample: blood. These receptors originate from a woman in her 70s in good health.

This clonotype appeared once. The chain recombines TRBV6-5 with TRBJ1-1, with TRBD1 as a possible D gene (5 bases). Germline assignment: CDR1 MNHEY and CDR2 SVGAGI. Trimming removed 6 bases from V and 5 bases from J, with 13 bases in between. The CDR3 extends over 13 amino acids. In DNA form, the CDR3 reads TGTGCCAGCAGGGGCAGGGTTGGGACTGAAGCTTTCTTT. Protein product: CASRGRVGTEAFF.

This clonotype was counted only a few times. V and J are TRBV12-3 or TRBV12-4 and TRBJ1-4, with D tentatively TRBD1 (5 bases). Trimming cost V 5 bases and J 7 bases, with 17 bases left between them. The CDR3 extends over 15 amino acids. The CDR3 loop reads CASSARGAKGEKLFF. CDR3 sequence (DNA): TGTGCCAGCAGTGCAAGGGGCGCAAAGGGTGAAAAACTGTTTTTT.

This sequence joins TRBV6-6 and TRBJ2-1; possible D gene TRBD1, 5 bases. Matching the DNA end better, TRBJ2-7 makes the J call doubtful. This CDR3 comprises 15 residues. Germline lookup yields CDR1 MNHNY and CDR2 SVGAGI (reference sequence). CDR3 sequence: CASSGAGQGRNEQYF. The CDR3 DNA sequence: TGTGCCAGCAGTGGTGCCGGGCAGGGTAGAAACGAGCAGTACTTC.

This clonotype was seen at least ten times. V is TRBV29-1 and J is TRBJ2-5; a weak D match, TRBD2 (6 bases). The V gene lost 7 bases and the J gene lost 11 bases, with 17 bases spanning the gap. Germline CDR1 is SQVTM and CDR2 is ANQGSEA. The CDR3 spans 11 residues. The CDR3 DNA is TGCAGCGCGGCCTTAGAGCGGGTACAGTACTTC. Translation: CSAALERVQYF.

The rearrangement links TRBV15 to TRBJ2-3, with 11 positions matching TRBD2. The CDR3 runs 15 residues. Trimming removed 3 bases from V and 6 bases from J; junction bases left unmatched: 5. Germline assignment: CDR1 LNHNV and CDR2 YYDKDF (reference sequence). CDR3 sequence reads: CATSRQTSGIDTQYF. As DNA, the CDR3 is TGTGCCACCAGCAGGCAGACTAGCGGGATTGATACGCAGTATTTT.

V gene TRBV11-2 combines with J gene TRBJ2-5; the match to TRBD2 covers 9 bases. Gene TRBJ2-1 matches the end of the DNA better, so the J call may be wrong. The CDR3 has 13 amino acids. The germline V gene encodes CDR1 SGHAT and CDR2 FQNNGV. CDR3 amino acids: CASKAGGMNEQFF. The DNA of the CDR3 is TGTGCCTCTAAAGCGGGAGGTATGAATGAGCAGTTCTTC.

This clonotype was observed many times. The chain is built from TRBV6-6 and TRBJ2-7; perhaps D is TRBD1 or TRBD2 (5 bases each). Germline values: CDR1 MNHNY, CDR2 SVGAGI (reference sequence). V was trimmed by 6 bases and J by 5 bases, leaving 17 bases between them. The CDR3 consists of 14 residues. Written as DNA, the CDR3 is TGTGCCAGCAGGAGCCCCGGGGCGGAAAACGAGCAGTACTTC. Its protein is CASRSPGAENEQYF.

The CDR3 bases are TGTGCCAGCAGCTACGGGACCCAAGCCAGAGATACGCAGTATTTT. Its translation is CASSYGTQARDTQYF. The gene calls are TRBV2 and TRBJ2-3; D tentatively reads TRBD1 or TRBD2 (5 bases each). This CDR3 is 15 amino acids long. Deletions cut 6 bases from V and 5 bases from J, with 18 bases between. CDR1 is SNHLY, CDR2 FYNNEI, per germline.

The chain couples TRBV7-3 to TRBJ2-1, with 7 bases matching TRBD2. Germline V gene sequence: CDR1 SGHTA, CDR2 FQGTGA. V lost 4 bases, J lost 2 bases, and 5 bases stayed unmatched. CDR3 size: 15 residues. CDR3 sequence (DNA): TGTGCCAGCAGCTATAGCGGGCCCACCTACAATGAGCAGTTCTTC. The encoded protein is CASSYSGPTYNEQFF.

The genes are TRBV5-1 and TRBJ2-2; 7 positions match TRBD2. Trimming at V came to 0 bases and at J to 1 base, leaving 3 bases not matched to a gene. The CDR3 loop spans 16 amino acids. From germline, CDR1 is SGHRS and CDR2 YFSETQ. CDR3 in DNA: TGCGCCAGCAGCTTGGATGCTAGCGGGAACACCGGGGAGCTGTTTTTT. It translates to CASSLDASGNTGELFF.

The chain combines TRBV19 with TRBJ1-2; a weak D match, TRBD1 (6 bases). The CDR3 spans 14 residues. Per the germline V gene, CDR1 is LNHDA and CDR2 is SQIVND (reference sequence). The germline V and J ends were trimmed by 1 base and 7 bases, with 13 bases remaining between them. Here the CDR3 DNA reads TGTGCCAGTAGTATAGGACAGGTTCAAGCTGGCTACACCTTC. This translates into CASSIGQVQAGYTF.

This clonotype came up a few times. V is TRBV19 and J is TRBJ2-4; 8 nucleotides line up with TRBD1. V was pared by 1 base and J by 7 bases, with 3 bases of the junction left unmatched. The germline V gene has CDR1 LNHDA and CDR2 SQIVND (reference sequence). The CDR3 spans 14 residues. CDR3: CASSIVQGGNIQYF. The CDR3 nucleotides are TGTGCCAGTAGTATAGTACAGGGGGGTAACATTCAGTACTTC.

This clonotype has just a few counts. This rearrangement joins TRBV4-2 to TRBJ1-3; D remains unclear. The CDR3 runs 14 residues. The V gene's germline CDR1 is LGHNA and CDR2 YNFKEQ. Trimming removed 0 bases at V and 2 bases at J, with 5 bases between. Here the CDR3 DNA reads TGTGCCAGCAGCCAAGAAACCGCTGGAAACACCATATATTTT. It codes for CASSQETAGNTIYF.

Of note for this clonotype: This may be a read error, as it is one base from a much larger clone. The chain employs TRBV2 and TRBJ2-3; no reliable D call. Germline V gene sequence: CDR1 SNHLY, CDR2 FYNNEI. The CDR3 is made up of 16 amino acids. The DNA of the CDR3 is TGTGCCTGCAGTGTAATAGAACTTATGATATCAGATACGCAGTATTTT. Protein: CACSVIELMISDTQYF. Supplemented by reference TRBV2 and TRBJ2-3, the full variable domain reads EPEVTQTPSHQVTQMGQEVILRCVPISNHLYFYWYRQILGQKVEFLVSFYNNEISEKSEIFDDQFSVERPDGSNFTLKIRSTKLEDSAMYFCACSVIELMISDTQYFGPGTRLTVL.

Remarks on this clonotype: A much larger clone sits a single nucleotide away, making a read error possible. The V call is TRBV7-3, the J call TRBJ2-1, with 7 bases identical to TRBD2. In germline, CDR1 is SGHTA, CDR2 FQGTGA. CDR3 length: 16 residues. CDR3 loop: CASSLMAGAFRNEQLF. CDR3 bases: TGTGCCAGCAGCTTAATGGCGGGAGCTTTCAGGAATGAGCAGCTCTTC.

This sequence joins TRBV6-6 and TRBJ1-1, with TRBD1 matching over 7 bases. V was clipped by 5 bases and J by 6 bases; unmatched bases: 3. CDR3 length: 12 residues. The V gene's germline CDR1 is MNHNY and CDR2 SVGAGI (reference sequence). In nucleotides, the CDR3 is TGTGCCAGCAGTACAGGGGTCGCTGAAGCTTTCTTT. Its translation: CASSTGVAEAFF.

This clonotype was recorded a few times. This chain uses TRBV5-1 with TRBJ2-2, with 11 positions matching TRBD1. The CDR3 loop spans 16 amino acids. After removal of 4 bases from V and 1 base from J, the junction contained 3 bases not matched to a gene. In germline, CDR1 is SGHRS, CDR2 YFSETQ. The CDR3 sequence: CASSPGTGGNTGELFF. The CDR3 coding sequence is TGCGCCAGCAGCCCGGGGACAGGGGGGAACACCGGGGAGCTGTTTTTT.

In this sample, this clonotype turned up a few times. The chain couples TRBV28 to TRBJ1-5; a possible D gene is TRBD1 (5 bases). The germline V gene has CDR1 MDHEN and CDR2 SYDVKM. With 7 bases removed from V and 6 bases from J, the gap between germline ends came to 22 bases. This CDR3 is 16 amino acids long. The CDR3 here is CASIPEGRTLFQPQHF. DNA for the CDR3: TGTGCCAGCATACCTGAGGGGCGGACCTTGTTTCAGCCCCAGCATTTT.

This clonotype was observed a handful of times. The chain couples TRBV5-1 to TRBJ2-2; D is unresolved. This CDR3 is built from 14 residues. CDR1 SGHRS and CDR2 YFSETQ come from the germline V gene. V gave up 0 bases and J gave up 4 bases, with 7 bases separating them. The CDR3 reads CASSLVAATGELFF. The DNA of the CDR3 is TGCGCCAGCAGCTTGGTCGCCGCCACCGGGGAGCTGTTTTTT.

The chain uses TRBV10-2 and TRBJ2-4; D not certain. This CDR3 is 15 amino acids long. The germline V gene encodes CDR1 WSHSY and CDR2 SAAADI. Deletions cut 2 bases from V and 0 bases from J, with 8 bases between. The CDR3 is CASSETRPAKNIQYF. CDR3 bases: TGCGCCAGCAGTGAGACCCGACCAGCCAAAAACATTCAGTACTTC.

The CDR3 region is CASSPSSDTQYF. The DNA of the CDR3 is TGTGCCAGCTCACCCTCTAGCGATACGCAGTATTTT. The J gene is TRBJ2-3, the V gene TRBV18, with a tentative D call TRBD2 (5 bases). This CDR3 is 12 amino acids long. Trimming cost V 3 bases and J 6 bases, with 7 bases left between them. Germline V gene sequence: CDR1 KGHSH, CDR2 LQKENI.

Many counts were recorded for this clonotype. This chain uses TRBV10-3 with TRBJ2-7; 9 bases map to TRBD2. V was clipped by 9 bases and J by 6 bases; unmatched bases: 6. Germline values: CDR1 ENHRY, CDR2 SYGVKD. The CDR3 sequence is 12 residues long. The CDR3 sequence: CAMAGTSSEQYF. As DNA, the CDR3 is TGTGCCATGGCGGGGACTAGCAGCGAGCAGTACTTC.

This clonotype was detected a few times. The rearrangement uses TRBV5-5 and TRBJ1-5; D is unresolved. The CDR3 length is 12 residues. Germline loops: CDR1 SGHKS, CDR2 YYEKEE (reference sequence). Trimming removed 2 bases at V and 7 bases at J, with 7 bases between. Here the CDR3 reads CASSFDRQPQHF. The CDR3 DNA is TGTGCCAGCAGCTTTGATCGGCAGCCCCAGCATTTT. The full variable domain, with the rest looked up from reference TRBV5-5 and TRBJ1-5, is DAGVTQSPTHLIKTRGQQVTLRCSPISGHKSVSWYQQVLGQGPQFIFQYYEKEERGRGNFPDRFSARQFPNYSSELNVNALLLGDSALYLCASSFDRQPQHFGDGTRLSIL.

As for this clonotype: The missing conserved phenylalanine or tryptophan at the end of this CDR3 makes a read error likely. V is TRBV5-1 and J is TRBJ1-6; D remains unclear. Germline CDR1 and CDR2: SGHRS and YFSETQ. V was pared by 0 bases and J by 7 bases, with 8 bases between. This CDR3 has 14 amino acids. The chain's CDR3 is CASSLGDGNSPLHL. Here the CDR3 DNA reads TGCGCCAGCAGCTTGGGAGACGGGAATTCACCCCTCCACCTT.

In its sample, this clonotype was seen many times. The chain links TRBV10-3 to TRBJ2-5, with TRBD1 identical over 7 bases. CDR3 length: 13 amino acids. V was pared by 10 bases and J by 3 bases, with 8 bases of the junction left unmatched. Looked up from germline, CDR1 is ENHRY and CDR2 is SYGVKD. The CDR3 protein is CATRTGNEETQYF. The CDR3 region has the DNA TGTGCCACCAGGACAGGAAATGAAGAGACCCAGTACTTC.

The gene calls are TRBV20-1 and TRBJ2-1; TRBD2 agrees at 8 bases. The germline CDR1 and CDR2 sequences are DFQATT and SNEGSKA (reference sequence). The CDR3 contains 13 residues. V was clipped by 7 bases and J by 9 bases; unmatched bases: 11. CDR3 sequence (DNA): TGCAGTGTTGGGAGCGGGAGTTTTGGTGAGCAGTTCTTC. This sequence encodes CSVGSGSFGEQFF.

Only a few counts were recorded for this clonotype. The CDR3 protein is CSVSSGQGGSYNEQFF. For the CDR3, the DNA is TGCAGCGTTTCCTCGGGACAGGGGGGCTCCTACAATGAGCAGTTCTTC. The chain employs TRBV29-1 and TRBJ2-1; 11 bases line up with TRBD1. The junction had 6 bases not matched to a gene; V was cut back by 5 bases and J by 0 bases. The CDR3 extends over 16 amino acids. Germline values: CDR1 SQVTM, CDR2 ANQGSEA.

This clonotype is a singleton in its sample. The V call is TRBV7-8, the J call TRBJ1-1, with D perhaps TRBD1 (6 bases). CDR1 and CDR2 (germline): SGHVS, FQNEAQ. The CDR3 is made up of 15 amino acids. The V end lost 5 bases, the J end lost 0 bases, and 13 bases lay between the germline ends. The CDR3 DNA is TGTGCCAGCAGCCCGTACAGGGATTTGAACACTGAAGCTTTCTTT. It yields the protein CASSPYRDLNTEAFF.

Only a few counts were recorded for this clonotype. The chain uses TRBV4-1 and TRBJ1-4; maybe TRBD1 (5 bases). From germline, CDR1 is MGHRA and CDR2 YSYEKL. This CDR3 region has 13 residues. Trimming removed 8 bases from V and 8 bases from J, with 15 bases in between. CDR3 sequence (DNA): TGCGCCAGCGCACAGGTTGGGAAGGAAAAACTGTTTTTT. This translates into CASAQVGKEKLFF.

This clonotype has only a few counts. The rearrangement joins TRBV29-1 to TRBJ1-2, with 10 bases identical to TRBD1. The germline V gene has CDR1 SQVTM and CDR2 ANQGSEA. The CDR3 is 13 amino acids. With V trimmed by 3 bases and J by 7 bases, 5 bases remained unmatched. CDR3 sequence reads: CSVDDRGRSGYTF. As DNA, the CDR3 is TGCAGCGTTGACGACAGGGGGCGTAGTGGCTACACCTTC. Combining the CDR3 with reference TRBV29-1 and TRBJ1-2 gives the whole variable domain SAVISQKPSRDICQRGTSLTIQCQVDSQVTMMFWYRQQPGQSLTLIATANQGSEATYESGFVIDKFPISRPNLTFSTLTVSNMSPEDSSIYLCSVDDRGRSGYTFGSGTRLTVV.

In its sample, this clonotype was seen a few times. This chain joins TRBV6-1 and TRBJ1-1, with D tentatively TRBD1 (5 bases). CDR3 length equals 14 residues. CDR1 is MNHNS, CDR2 SASEGT, per germline. V lost 4 bases to trimming and J lost 5 bases, with 14 bases between them. CDR3 residues: CASSASGRGTEAFF. Written as DNA, the CDR3 is TGTGCCAGCAGTGCATCGGGTAGGGGAACTGAAGCTTTCTTT.